These 3 T cell receptor beta chains originate from one sample sequenced in a study of blood T cells in healthy people across ages. Using a J-beta primer mix together with a sample-barcoded 5' primer, a second PCR was run for about 6 to 11 cycles. TCRdb re-derived calls from the 5' RACE reads in MiXCR, one entry per CDR3 protein. Here the sample spans approximately 900,000 distinct CDR3 sequences, almost 30% being singletons. The same data also went into a second study, on T cells of mothers and their children.

The sequenced sample was blood. These receptors were obtained from a woman aged 40 to 49 in good health.

The chain has TRBV12-3 or TRBV12-4 and TRBJ1-1; D gene uncertain. With 5 bases removed from V and 1 base from J, the gap between germline ends came to 14 bases. The CDR3 consists of 15 residues. The CDR3: CASSPQKKRNTEAFF. CDR3 bases: TGTGCCAGCAGTCCCCAGAAGAAGAGGAACACTGAAGCTTTCTTT.

This rearrangement joins TRBV7-2 to TRBJ2-3, with TRBD2 identical over 9 bases. V gave up 4 bases and J gave up 1 base; unmatched junction bases: 6. CDR3 length: 16 amino acids. The V gene's germline CDR1 is SGHTA and CDR2 FQGNSA. CDR3 residues: CASSSIAGARTDTQYF. The CDR3 nucleotides read TGTGCCAGCAGCTCAATAGCGGGGGCCCGCACAGATACGCAGTATTTT.

This rearrangement joins TRBV30 to TRBJ2-3; D is possibly TRBD2 (7 bases). CDR1 and CDR2 from the germline V gene are GTSNPN and SVGIG (reference sequence). Between the trimmed V and J ends, which lost 5 bases and 4 bases, there was a span of 25 bases. The CDR3 is 17 amino acids. For the CDR3, the DNA is TGTGCCTGGGAGATACGGGGGGCTACCGGCCAGGCAGATACGCAGTATTTT. It specifies CAWEIRGATGQADTQYF.